This section outlines one TCR beta chain sequence together with its context. The assay was immunoSEQ multiplex PCR, and TCRdb's table has in-frame clones only and misses some. The sample holds 45,000 to 70,000 clones, roughly 90% seen once. The sample comes from a study of blood T cell repertoires in COVID-19. About the study: COVID-19 samples, acute and convalescent, were from the United States, Italy and Spain.

CDR3 length equals 16 residues. Germline CDR1 is SGDLS and CDR2 is YYNGEE. V lost 1 base, J lost 0 bases, and 11 bases lay in between. The sequenced sample was peripheral blood. V and J are TRBV9 and TRBJ2-1; D is perhaps TRBD1 (6 bases). This receptor was taken from a woman in her fifties or sixties with active COVID-19. CDR3 DNA: TGTGCCAGCAGCGTACAGGGGACCAGCTCCTACAATGAGCAGTTCTTC. This codes for CASSVQGTSSYNEQFF. The full variable domain, completed using reference TRBV9 and TRBJ2-1, is DSGVTQTPKHLITATGQRVTLRCSPRSGDLSVYWYQQSLDQGLQFLIQYYNGEERAKGNILERFSAQQFPDLHSELNLSSLELGDSALYFCASSVQGTSSYNEQFFGPGTRLTVL.